This T cell receptor beta chain originates from a study of T cells in Graves' hyperthyroidism and ophthalmopathy. Overall study: Peripheral blood specimens were obtained at initial diagnosis, prior to any treatment. Study-level findings and limits: The model forecast ophthalmopathy, anticipating it by a median around 6.5 months before onset.

Regions amplified from RNA transcripts were the TCR beta CDR3 regions. The primer set for the first-round RT-PCR of the TCR CDR3 was HTBI. TCRdb re-derived calls from the multiplex PCR reads in MiXCR, one entry per CDR3 protein. The table has about 610,000 distinct CDR3 sequences, approximately 14% seen once. Trimming took off 0 bases at V and 6 bases at J, with 11 bases between the two ends. The germline V gene has CDR1 GTSNPN and CDR2 SVGIG (reference sequence). The CDR3 is made up of 13 amino acids. This clonotype was seen many times. Its target is unknown. The TCR was taken from a woman in her forties with Graves' ophthalmopathy. Material: blood. This chain uses TRBV30 with TRBJ1-2, with D uncertain. DNA of the CDR3: TGTGCCTGGAGTGTGGGTGGAAATAATGGCTACACCTTC. The encoded protein is CAWSVGGNNGYTF.